This note documents a single T cell receptor beta chain sequence. Original analysis: Reference gene primer amplification in the assay estimated nucleated cell counts. Assay used: immunoSEQ multiplex PCR; TCRdb lists only in-frame clones, some missing. V, J and clone size are taken as reported in that table, and D and trimming were inferred from the DNA itself. The data contain tens of thousands of clones, roughly four fifths of them singletons. Germline CDR1 and CDR2: SGDLS and YYNGEE. Trimming left V 2 bases short and J 7 bases short, with 10 bases between. The CDR3 length is 13 residues. This sample was taken from a study of blood T cell repertoires in COVID-19. Study-wide background: Spain, Italy and the United States supplied samples that represented acute and convalescent COVID-19.

The chain combines TRBV9 with TRBJ2-1, with no clear D. The TCR was taken from a human donor with acute or convalescent COVID-19. The donor label of this sample is uncertain. Sequenced: peripheral blood. CDR3 protein: CASSVAVVNEQFF. The CDR3 DNA is TGTGCCAGCAGCGTGGCGGTGGTGAATGAGCAGTTCTTC. The full variable domain, completed using reference TRBV9 and TRBJ2-1, is DSGVTQTPKHLITATGQRVTLRCSPRSGDLSVYWYQQSLDQGLQFLIQYYNGEERAKGNILERFSAQQFPDLHSELNLSSLELGDSALYFCASSVAVVNEQFFGPGTRLTVL.